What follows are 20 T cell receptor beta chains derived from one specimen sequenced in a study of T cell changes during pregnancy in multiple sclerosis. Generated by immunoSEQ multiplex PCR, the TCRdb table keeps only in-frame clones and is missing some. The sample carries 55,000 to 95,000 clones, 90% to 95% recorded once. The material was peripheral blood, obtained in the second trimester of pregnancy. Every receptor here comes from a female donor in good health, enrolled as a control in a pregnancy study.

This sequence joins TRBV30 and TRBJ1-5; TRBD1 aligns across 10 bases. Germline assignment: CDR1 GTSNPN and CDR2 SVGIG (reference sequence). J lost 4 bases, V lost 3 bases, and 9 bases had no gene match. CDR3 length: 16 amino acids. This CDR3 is CAWSRQGAGGNQPQHF. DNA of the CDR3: TGTGCCTGGAGCCGACAGGGGGCAGGGGGTAATCAGCCCCAGCATTTT.

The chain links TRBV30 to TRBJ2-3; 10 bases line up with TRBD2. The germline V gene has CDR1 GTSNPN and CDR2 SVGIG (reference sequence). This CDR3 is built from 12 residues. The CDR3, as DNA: TGTGCTAGCGGGGGGATGGGAGATACGCAGTATTTT. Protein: CASGGMGDTQYF.

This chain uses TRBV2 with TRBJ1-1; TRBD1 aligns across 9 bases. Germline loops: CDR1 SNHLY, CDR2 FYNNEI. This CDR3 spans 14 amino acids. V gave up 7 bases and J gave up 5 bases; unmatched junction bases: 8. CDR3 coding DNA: TGTGCCAGCAACCCACGACAGGGGGGAACTGAAGCTTTCTTT. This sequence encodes CASNPRQGGTEAFF.

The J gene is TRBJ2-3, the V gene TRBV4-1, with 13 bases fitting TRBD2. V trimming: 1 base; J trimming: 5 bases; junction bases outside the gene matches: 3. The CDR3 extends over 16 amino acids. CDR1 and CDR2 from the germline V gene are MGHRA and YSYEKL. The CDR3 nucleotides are TGCGCCAGCAGCCAAGTCCGGACTAGCGGGAGAGATACGCAGTATTTT. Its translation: CASSQVRTSGRDTQYF.

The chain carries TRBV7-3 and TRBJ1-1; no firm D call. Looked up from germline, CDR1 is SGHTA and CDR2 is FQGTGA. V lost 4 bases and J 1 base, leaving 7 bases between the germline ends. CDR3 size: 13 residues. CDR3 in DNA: TGTGCCAGCAGCTCTCGACAGAACACTGAAGCTTTCTTT. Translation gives CASSSRQNTEAFF.

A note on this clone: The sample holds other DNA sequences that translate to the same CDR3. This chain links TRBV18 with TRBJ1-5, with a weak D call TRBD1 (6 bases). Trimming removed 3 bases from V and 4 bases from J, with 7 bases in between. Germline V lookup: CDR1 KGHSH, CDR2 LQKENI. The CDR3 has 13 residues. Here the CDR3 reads CASSPDRNQPQHF. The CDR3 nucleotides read TGTGCCAGCTCACCCGACAGGAATCAGCCCCAGCATTTT. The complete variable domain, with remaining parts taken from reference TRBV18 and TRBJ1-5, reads NAGVMQNPRHLVRRRGQEARLRCSPMKGHSHVYWYRQLPEEGLKFMVYLQKENIIDESGMPKERFSAEFPKEGPSILRIQQVVRGDSAAYFCASSPDRNQPQHFGDGTRLSIL.

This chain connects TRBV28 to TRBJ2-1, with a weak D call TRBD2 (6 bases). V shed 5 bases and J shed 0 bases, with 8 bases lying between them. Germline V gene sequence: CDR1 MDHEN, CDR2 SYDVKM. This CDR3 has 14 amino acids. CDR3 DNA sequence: TGTGCCAGCAGTCGGGGGAACTCCTACAATGAGCAGTTCTTC. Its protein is CASSRGNSYNEQFF.

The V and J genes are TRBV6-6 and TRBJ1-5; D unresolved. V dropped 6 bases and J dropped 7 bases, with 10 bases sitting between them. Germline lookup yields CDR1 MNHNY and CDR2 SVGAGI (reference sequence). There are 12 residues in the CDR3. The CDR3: CASSQRGQPQHF. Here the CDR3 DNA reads TGTGCCAGCAGCCAAAGAGGCCAGCCCCAGCATTTT.

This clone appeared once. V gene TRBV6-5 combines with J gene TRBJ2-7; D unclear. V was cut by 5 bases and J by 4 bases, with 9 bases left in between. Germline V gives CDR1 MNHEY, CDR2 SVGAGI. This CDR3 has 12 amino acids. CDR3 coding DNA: TGTGCCAGCAGTGCCACTCGGTACGAGCAGTACTTC. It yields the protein CASSATRYEQYF.

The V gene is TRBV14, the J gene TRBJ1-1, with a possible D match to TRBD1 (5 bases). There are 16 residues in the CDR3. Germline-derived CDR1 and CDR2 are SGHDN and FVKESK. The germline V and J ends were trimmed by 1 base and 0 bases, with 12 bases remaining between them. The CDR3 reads CASSQAPREMNTEAFF. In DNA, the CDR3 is TGTGCCAGCAGCCAAGCTCCCAGGGAAATGAACACTGAAGCTTTCTTT.

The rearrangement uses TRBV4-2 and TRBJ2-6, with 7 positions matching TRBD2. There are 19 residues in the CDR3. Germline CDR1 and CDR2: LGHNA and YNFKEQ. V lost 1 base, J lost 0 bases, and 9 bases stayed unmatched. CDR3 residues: CASSQGVGEGLSGANVLTF. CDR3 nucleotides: TGTGCCAGCAGCCAAGGGGTGGGGGAGGGGCTCTCTGGGGCCAACGTCCTGACTTTC.

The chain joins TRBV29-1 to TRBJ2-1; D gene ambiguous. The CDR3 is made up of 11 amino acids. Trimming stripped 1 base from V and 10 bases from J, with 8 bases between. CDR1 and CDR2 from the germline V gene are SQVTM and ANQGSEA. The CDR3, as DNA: TGCAGCGTTGAAGGTCTCGGGGAGCAGTTCTTC. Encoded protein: CSVEGLGEQFF.

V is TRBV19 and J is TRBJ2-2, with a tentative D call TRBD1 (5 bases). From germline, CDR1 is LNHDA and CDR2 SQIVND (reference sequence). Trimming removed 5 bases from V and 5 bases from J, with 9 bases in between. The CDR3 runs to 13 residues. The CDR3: CASSPSGTGELFF. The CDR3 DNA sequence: TGTGCCAGTAGTCCGTCAGGGACCGGGGAGCTGTTTTTT.

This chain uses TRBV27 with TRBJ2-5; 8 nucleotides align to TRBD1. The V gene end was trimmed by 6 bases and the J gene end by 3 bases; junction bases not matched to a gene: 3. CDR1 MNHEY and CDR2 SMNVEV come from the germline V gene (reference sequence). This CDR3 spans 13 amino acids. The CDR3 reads CASRSGQEETQYF. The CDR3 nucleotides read TGTGCCAGCAGGTCGGGACAGGAAGAGACCCAGTACTTC.

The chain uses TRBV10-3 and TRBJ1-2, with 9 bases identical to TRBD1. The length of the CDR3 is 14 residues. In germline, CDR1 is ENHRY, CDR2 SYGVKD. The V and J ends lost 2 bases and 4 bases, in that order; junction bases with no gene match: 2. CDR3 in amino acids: CAISEEQGAYGYTF. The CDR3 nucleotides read TGTGCCATCAGTGAGGAACAGGGGGCCTATGGCTACACCTTC.

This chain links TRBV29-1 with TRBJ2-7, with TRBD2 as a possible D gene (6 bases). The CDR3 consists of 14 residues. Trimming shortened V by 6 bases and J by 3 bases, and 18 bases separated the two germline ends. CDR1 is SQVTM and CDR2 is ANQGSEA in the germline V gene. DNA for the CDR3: TGCAGCGTCGCCTTGGGGGGTTATTTCTACGAGCAGTACTTC. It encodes CSVALGGYFYEQYF.

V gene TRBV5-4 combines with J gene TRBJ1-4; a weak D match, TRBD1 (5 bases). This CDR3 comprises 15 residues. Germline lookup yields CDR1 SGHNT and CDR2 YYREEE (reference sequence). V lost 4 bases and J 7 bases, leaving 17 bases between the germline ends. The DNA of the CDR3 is TGTGCCAGCAGCCACAAAGGGGTCGGGGGTGAAAAACTGTTTTTT. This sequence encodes CASSHKGVGGEKLFF.

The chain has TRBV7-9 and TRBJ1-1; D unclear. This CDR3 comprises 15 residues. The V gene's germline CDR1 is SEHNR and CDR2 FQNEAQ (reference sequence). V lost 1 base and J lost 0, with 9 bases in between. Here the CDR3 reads CASSLVWSLNTEAFF. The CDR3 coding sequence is TGTGCCAGCAGCTTAGTATGGAGTCTGAACACTGAAGCTTTCTTT.

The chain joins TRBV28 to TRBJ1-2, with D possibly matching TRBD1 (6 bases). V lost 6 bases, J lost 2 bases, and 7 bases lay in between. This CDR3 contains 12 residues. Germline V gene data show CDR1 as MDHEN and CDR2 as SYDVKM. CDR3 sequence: CASSDRNYGYTF. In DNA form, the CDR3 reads TGTGCCAGCAGCGACAGGAACTATGGCTACACCTTC.

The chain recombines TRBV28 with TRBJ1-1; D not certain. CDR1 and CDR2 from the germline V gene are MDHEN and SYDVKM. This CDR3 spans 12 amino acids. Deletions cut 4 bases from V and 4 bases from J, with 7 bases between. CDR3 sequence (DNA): TGTGCCAGCAGTTCCAAGCGCACTGAAGCTTTCTTT. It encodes CASSSKRTEAFF.